Below, one T cell receptor (beta chain) is given with its context. Its cognate antigen is unknown. This sample was taken from a study of Ad26.COV2.S vaccination and SARS-CoV-2 variants. Profiled with immunoSEQ multiplex PCR; TCRdb holds only in-frame clones, not every one. The sample has under 150,000 clones, 80% to 90% seen once. The CDR3 is 14 amino acids. Trimming stripped 8 bases from V and 1 base from J, with 14 bases between. Germline values: CDR1 MNHEY, CDR2 SVGAGI. Points from the study as a whole: Analyses that measured TCR breadth and depth may have underestimated total T cell responses. Recipients of vaccine and of placebo showed similar breadth of their non-spike TCR repertoires.

The chain is built from TRBV6-5 and TRBJ1-1; D is unclear. The TCR was taken from a human donor who had recovered from COVID-19. This specimen was peripheral blood, taken after recovery from COVID-19. The CDR3: CASEITHWNTEAFF. CDR3 nucleotide sequence: TGTGCCAGCGAAATCACTCACTGGAACACTGAAGCTTTCTTT.